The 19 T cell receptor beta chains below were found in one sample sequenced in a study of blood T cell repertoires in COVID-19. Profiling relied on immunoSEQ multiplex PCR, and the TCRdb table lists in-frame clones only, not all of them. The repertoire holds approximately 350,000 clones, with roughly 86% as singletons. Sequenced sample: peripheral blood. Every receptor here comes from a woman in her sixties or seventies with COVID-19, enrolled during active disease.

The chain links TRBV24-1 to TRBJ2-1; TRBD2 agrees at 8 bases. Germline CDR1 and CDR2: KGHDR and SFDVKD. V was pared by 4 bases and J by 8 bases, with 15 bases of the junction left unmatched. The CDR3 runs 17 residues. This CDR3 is CATSDPGPSGGRDEQFF. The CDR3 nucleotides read TGTGCCACCAGTGACCCTGGACCAAGCGGGGGTCGTGATGAGCAGTTCTTC.

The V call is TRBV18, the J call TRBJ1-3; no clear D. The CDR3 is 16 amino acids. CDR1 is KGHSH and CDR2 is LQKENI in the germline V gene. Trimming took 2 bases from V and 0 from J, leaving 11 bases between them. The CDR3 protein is CASSPAGPNSGNTIYF. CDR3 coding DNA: TGTGCCAGCTCACCAGCAGGTCCCAACTCTGGAAACACCATATATTTT.

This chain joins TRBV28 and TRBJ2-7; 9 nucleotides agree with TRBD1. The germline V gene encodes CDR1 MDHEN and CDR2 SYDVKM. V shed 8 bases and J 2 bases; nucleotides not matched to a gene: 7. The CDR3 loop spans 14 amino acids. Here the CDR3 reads CASGNRGQTYEQYF. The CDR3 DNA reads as TGTGCCAGCGGAAACAGGGGGCAGACCTACGAGCAGTACTTC.

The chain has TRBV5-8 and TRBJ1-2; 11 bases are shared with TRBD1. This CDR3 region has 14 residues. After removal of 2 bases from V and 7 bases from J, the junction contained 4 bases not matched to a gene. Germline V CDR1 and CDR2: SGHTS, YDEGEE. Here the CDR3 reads CASSFGQGAGGYTF. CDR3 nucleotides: TGTGCCAGCAGCTTCGGACAGGGGGCGGGTGGCTACACCTTC.

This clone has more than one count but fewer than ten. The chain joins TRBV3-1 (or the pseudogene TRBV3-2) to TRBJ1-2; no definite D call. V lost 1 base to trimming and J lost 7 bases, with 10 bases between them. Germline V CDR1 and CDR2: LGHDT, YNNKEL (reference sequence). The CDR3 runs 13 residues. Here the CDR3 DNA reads TGTGCCAGCAGCCAAGCGGGGTCGGCTGGCTACACCTTC. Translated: CASSQAGSAGYTF.

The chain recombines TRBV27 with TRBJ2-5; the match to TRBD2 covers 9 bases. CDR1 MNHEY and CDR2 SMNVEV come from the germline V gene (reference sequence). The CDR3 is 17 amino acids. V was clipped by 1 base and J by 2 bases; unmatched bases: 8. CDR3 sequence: CASSLWGGGAGQETQYF. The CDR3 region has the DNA TGTGCCAGCAGTTTATGGGGCGGGGGGGCCGGACAAGAGACCCAGTACTTC.

CDR3 nucleotides: TGTGCTAGCCATGGCAGGGGGAGCAATCAGCCCCAGCATTTT. Its protein is CASHGRGSNQPQHF. The chain combines TRBV12-5 with TRBJ1-5; TRBD1 aligns across 7 bases. Per the germline V gene, CDR1 is LGHNT and CDR2 is FRNRAP. The CDR3 runs to 14 residues. The trim removed 9 bases at V and 1 base at J, leaving 6 bases unmatched.

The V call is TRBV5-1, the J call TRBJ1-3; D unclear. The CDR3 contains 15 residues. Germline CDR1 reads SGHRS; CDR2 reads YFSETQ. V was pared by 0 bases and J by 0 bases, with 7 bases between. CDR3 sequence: CASSLASPSGNTIYF. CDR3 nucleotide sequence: TGCGCCAGCAGCTTGGCCAGTCCCTCTGGAAACACCATATATTTT.

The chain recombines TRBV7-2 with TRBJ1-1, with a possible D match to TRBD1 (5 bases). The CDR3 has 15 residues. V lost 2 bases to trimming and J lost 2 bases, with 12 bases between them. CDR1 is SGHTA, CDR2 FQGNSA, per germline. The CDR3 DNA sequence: TGTGCCAGCAGCTTACAGGGATTTATTAACACTGAAGCTTTCTTT. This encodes CASSLQGFINTEAFF. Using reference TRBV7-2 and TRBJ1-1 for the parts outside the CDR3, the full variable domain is GAGVSQSPSNKVTEKGKDVELRCDPISGHTALYWYRQSLGQGLEFLIYFQGNSAPDKSGLPSDRFSAERTGGSVSTLTIQRTQQEDSAVYLCASSLQGFINTEAFFGQGTRLTVV.

CDR3 nucleotide sequence: TGTGCCAGTAGTCCGGGACAGGGGGCGATAAAGCAGTACTTC. Encoded protein: CASSPGQGAIKQYF. The rearrangement uses TRBV19 and TRBJ2-7, with 12 bases identical to TRBD1. CDR3 length equals 14 residues. The J segment lost 8 bases and the V segment lost 5 bases, leaving 7 bases of the junction unmatched. Germline V lookup: CDR1 LNHDA, CDR2 SQIVND (reference sequence).

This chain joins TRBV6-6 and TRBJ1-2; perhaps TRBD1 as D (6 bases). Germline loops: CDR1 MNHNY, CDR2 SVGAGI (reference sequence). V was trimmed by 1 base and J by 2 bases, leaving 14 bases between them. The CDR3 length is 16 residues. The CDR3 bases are TGTGCCAGCAGTTACTTGCAGGGGCCCCCGAACTATGGCTACACCTTC. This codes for CASSYLQGPPNYGYTF.

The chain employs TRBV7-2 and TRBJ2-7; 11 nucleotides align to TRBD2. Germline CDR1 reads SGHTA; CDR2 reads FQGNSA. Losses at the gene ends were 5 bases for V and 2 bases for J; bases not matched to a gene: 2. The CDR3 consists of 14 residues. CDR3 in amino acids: CASSISGGAYEQYF. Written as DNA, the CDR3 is TGTGCCAGCAGCATTAGCGGGGGGGCCTACGAGCAGTACTTC.

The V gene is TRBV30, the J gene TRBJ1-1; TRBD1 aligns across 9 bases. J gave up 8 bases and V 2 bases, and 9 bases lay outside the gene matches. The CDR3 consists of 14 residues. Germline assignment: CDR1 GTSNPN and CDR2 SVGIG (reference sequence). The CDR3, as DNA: TGTGCCTGGAGTCCTGGGGACAGGGTACGGGAAGCTTTCTTT. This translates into CAWSPGDRVREAFF.

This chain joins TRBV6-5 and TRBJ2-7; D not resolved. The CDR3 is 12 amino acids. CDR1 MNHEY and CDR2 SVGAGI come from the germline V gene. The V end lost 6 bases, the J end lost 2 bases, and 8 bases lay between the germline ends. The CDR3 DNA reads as TGTGCCAGCAGGACACTCCCCTACGAGCAGTACTTC. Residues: CASRTLPYEQYF.

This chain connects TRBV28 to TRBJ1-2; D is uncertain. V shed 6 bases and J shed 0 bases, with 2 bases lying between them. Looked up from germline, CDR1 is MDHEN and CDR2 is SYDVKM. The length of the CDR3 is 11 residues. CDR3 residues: CASSTNYGYTF. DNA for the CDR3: TGTGCCAGCAGCACTAACTATGGCTACACCTTC.

The CDR3 region has the DNA TGCGCCAGCAGCCCAGGACAGGAGAACACTGAAGCTTTCTTT. This gives the protein CASSPGQENTEAFF. V usage is TRBV5-1 and J usage is TRBJ1-1; 7 bases fit TRBD1. CDR3 size: 14 residues. Germline V gene sequence: CDR1 SGHRS, CDR2 YFSETQ. Unmatched junction bases numbered 4, after V lost 4 bases and J lost 1 base.

In nucleotides, the CDR3 is TGTGCCAGCAGCAACAGGCGACTAGCCAAAAACATTCAGTACTTC. It codes for CASSNRRLAKNIQYF. V gene TRBV11-2 combines with J gene TRBJ2-4, with D tentatively TRBD1 (5 bases). The CDR3 extends over 15 amino acids. Trimming took 5 bases from V and 0 from J, leaving 11 bases between them. Germline V gives CDR1 SGHAT, CDR2 FQNNGV.

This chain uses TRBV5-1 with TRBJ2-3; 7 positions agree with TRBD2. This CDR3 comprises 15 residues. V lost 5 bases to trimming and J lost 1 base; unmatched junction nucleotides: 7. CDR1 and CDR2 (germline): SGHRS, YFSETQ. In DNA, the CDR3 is TGCGCCAGCAGTGTTGGAGCGGGGCGCACAGATACGCAGTATTTT. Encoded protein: CASSVGAGRTDTQYF.

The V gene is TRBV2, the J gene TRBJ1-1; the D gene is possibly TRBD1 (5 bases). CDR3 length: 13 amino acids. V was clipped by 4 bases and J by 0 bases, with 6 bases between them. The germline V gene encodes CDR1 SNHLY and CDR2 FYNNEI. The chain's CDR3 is CASSGQMNTEAFF. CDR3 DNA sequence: TGTGCCAGCAGTGGACAGATGAACACTGAAGCTTTCTTT.